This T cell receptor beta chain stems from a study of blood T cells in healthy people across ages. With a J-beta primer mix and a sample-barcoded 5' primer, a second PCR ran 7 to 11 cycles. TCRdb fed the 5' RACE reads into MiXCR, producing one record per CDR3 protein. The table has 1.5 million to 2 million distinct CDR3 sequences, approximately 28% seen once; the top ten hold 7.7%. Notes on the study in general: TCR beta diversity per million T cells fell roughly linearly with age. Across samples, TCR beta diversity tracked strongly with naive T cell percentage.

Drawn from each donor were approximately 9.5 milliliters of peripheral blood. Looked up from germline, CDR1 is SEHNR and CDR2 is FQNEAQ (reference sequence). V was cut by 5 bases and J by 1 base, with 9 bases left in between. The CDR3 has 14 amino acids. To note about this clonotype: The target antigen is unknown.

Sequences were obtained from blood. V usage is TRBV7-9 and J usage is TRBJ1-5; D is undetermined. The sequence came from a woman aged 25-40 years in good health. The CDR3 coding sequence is TGTGCCAGCAGCCCCGAGTTCAGCAATCAGCCCCAGCATTTT. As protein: CASSPEFSNQPQHF. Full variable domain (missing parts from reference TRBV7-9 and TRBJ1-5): DTGVSQNPRHKITKRGQNVTFRCDPISEHNRLYWYRQTLGQGPEFLTYFQNEAQLEKSRLLSDRFSAERPKGSFSTLEIQRTEQGDSAMYLCASSPEFSNQPQHFGDGTRLSIL.